The source of this T cell receptor (beta chain) is a study of CD8+ T cells in alopecia areata. A remark on this clone: Its antigen is unidentified.

It was cDNA, reverse transcribed from extracted RNA, that served as the sequencing template. Method: immunoSEQ multiplex PCR; TCRdb's copy keeps in-frame clones and lacks some. This table has about 200,000 clones, about 64% appearing once. Described treatment: oral pan-JAK inhibitor, 5-10 mg twice daily. Notes on the study in general: Normal scalp showed lower clonality than lesional scalp, especially alopecia totalis/universalis. In scalp, tofacitinib significantly decreased clonality and expanded CD8+ clones among the top 100.

CDR3 length: 13 amino acids. The V and J ends lost 1 base and 8 bases respectively, with 11 bases between them. Per the germline V gene, CDR1 is SGHTA and CDR2 is FQGNSA. The sample consisted of CD4+ T cells sorted from blood, taken at week 4, from a patient treated with tofacitinib. The gene calls are TRBV7-2 and TRBJ1-1, with TRBD1 as a possible D gene (5 bases). The sequence was collected from a human donor with alopecia areata. The CDR3: CASSLEGGEEAFF. The CDR3 bases are TGTGCCAGCAGCTTAGAGGGAGGGGAAGAAGCTTTCTTT.